This T cell receptor beta chain stems from a study of cytomegalovirus exposure and HLA in healthy donors. Turning to the study itself: Earlier findings included about 120 million unique TCR beta sequences obtained from 150 million to 200 million T cells. Overall study findings and caveats: More clonal expansion characterized HLA-associated TCR beta chains than equally common others in a later analysis. On later analysis, the bulk of CMV-associated TCR beta chains appeared to be HLA-restricted.

A remark on this clone: Its antigen remains unknown.

V lost 4 bases and J 7 bases, leaving 16 bases between the germline ends. From germline, CDR1 is MGHRA and CDR2 YSYEKL. The CDR3 has 14 residues. The PCR made use of 60 Vbeta and 13 Jbeta primers. The method was immunoSEQ multiplex PCR; TCRdb's version includes in-frame clones alone and lacks a portion of them. The repertoire holds approximately 99,000 clones, with 79% as singletons. V gene TRBV4-1 combines with J gene TRBJ2-5; tentative D call: TRBD2 (6 bases). The sequence was obtained from a male donor in good health and CMV-seropositive. The material sequenced was PBMCs. The CDR3 here is CASSPDGGPGTQYF. DNA of the CDR3: TGCGCCAGCAGCCCAGACGGGGGACCTGGGACCCAGTACTTC.